This record covers a single TCR beta chain. No antigen is known for it. The data were taken from a study of cytomegalovirus exposure and HLA in healthy donors. Findings and caveats of the study: According to the study, around 180 TCR beta chains were cytomegalovirus-associated. Subsequent analysis showed first-cohort TCR clusters tending to co-occur in approximately 120 validation repertoires. Most TCR sequences were uncommon, yet certain public TCRs appeared in many donors.

Clones were read by immunoSEQ multiplex PCR, and TCRdb kept only the in-frame ones, dropping some. This table has about 66,000 clones, roughly 96% appearing once. The sequenced sample consisted of PBMCs. The sequence was collected from a man between 18 and 35 years old in good health and CMV-seronegative.

The DNA for the CDR3 is TGTGCCTGGAGTGGGGCGAATTACGAGCAGTACTTC. This encodes CAWSGANYEQYF. The chain couples TRBV30 to TRBJ2-7; the D is unclear. From germline, CDR1 is GTSNPN and CDR2 SVGIG (reference sequence). The CDR3 loop spans 12 amino acids. V shed 1 base and J shed 4 bases, with 8 bases lying between them.